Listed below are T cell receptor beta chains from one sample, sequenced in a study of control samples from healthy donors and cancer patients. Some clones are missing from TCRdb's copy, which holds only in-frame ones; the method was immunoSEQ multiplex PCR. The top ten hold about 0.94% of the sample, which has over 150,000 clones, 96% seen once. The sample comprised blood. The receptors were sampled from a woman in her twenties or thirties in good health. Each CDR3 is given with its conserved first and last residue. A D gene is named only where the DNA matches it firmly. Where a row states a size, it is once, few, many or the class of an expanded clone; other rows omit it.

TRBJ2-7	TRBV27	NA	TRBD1	CASSFLDREYEQYF	TGTGCCAGCAGTTTCCTGGACAGGGAATACGAGCAGTACTTC
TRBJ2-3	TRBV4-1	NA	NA	CASSRQADTQYF	TGCGCCAGCAGCCGGCAGGCTGATACGCAGTATTTT
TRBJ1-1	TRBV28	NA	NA	CASSFEGRMNTEAFF	TGTGCCAGCAGTTTCGAGGGGAGAATGAACACTGAAGCTTTCTTT
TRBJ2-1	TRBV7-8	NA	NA	CASSLENEQFF	TGTGCCAGCAGCCTCGAAAATGAGCAGTTCTTC
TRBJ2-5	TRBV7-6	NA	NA	CASSFARHIQETQYF	TGTGCCAGCAGCTTCGCACGACATATCCAAGAGACCCAGTACTTC
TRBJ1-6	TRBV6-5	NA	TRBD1	CASSRGQVNSPLHF	TGTGCCAGCAGTCGTGGACAGGTTAATTCACCCCTCCACTTT
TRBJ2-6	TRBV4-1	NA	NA	CASSQVLRWFLSGANVLTF	TGCGCCAGCAGCCAAGTTCTTAGGTGGTTTCTCTCTGGGGCCAACGTCCTGACTTTC
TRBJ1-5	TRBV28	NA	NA	CASSDMGQPQHF	TGTGCCAGCAGTGACATGGGGCAGCCCCAGCATTTT
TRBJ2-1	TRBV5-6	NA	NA	CASSLAGSGYNEQFF	TGTGCCAGCAGCCTTGCAGGGTCAGGCTACAATGAGCAGTTCTTC
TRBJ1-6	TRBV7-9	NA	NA	CASSLKVSPLHF	TGTGCCAGCAGCTTAAAGGTTTCACCCCTCCACTTT
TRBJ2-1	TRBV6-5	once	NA	CASSYAGRRFF	TGTGCCAGCAGTTACGCGGGACGCCGGTTCTTC
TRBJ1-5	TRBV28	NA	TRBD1	CASHPTRTGGNQPQHF	TGTGCCAGCCATCCCACCCGTACAGGGGGCAATCAGCCCCAGCATTTT
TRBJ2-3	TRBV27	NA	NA	CASRDSSKNTDTQYF	TGTGCCAGCAGGGACAGCAGTAAGAACACAGATACGCAGTATTTT
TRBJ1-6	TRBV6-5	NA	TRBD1	CASNPTGGRSPLHF	TGTGCCAGCAACCCGACAGGGGGCCGGTCACCCCTCCACTTT
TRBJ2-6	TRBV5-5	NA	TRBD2	CASTNYLLAGGAGANVLTF	TGTGCCAGCACCAATTATTTGCTAGCGGGGGGCGCTGGGGCCAACGTCCTGACTTTC
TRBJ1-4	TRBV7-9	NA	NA	CASSGWTGLTTNEKLFF	TGTGCCAGCAGCGGATGGACGGGGCTAACAACTAATGAAAAACTGTTTTTT
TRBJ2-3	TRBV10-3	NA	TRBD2	CAISSRGPGGDTQYF	TGTGCCATCAGCTCACGTGGACCGGGGGGTGATACGCAGTATTTT